What follows is one TCR beta chain and its context. Its antigen is undetermined. These data come from a study of tumor and adjacent non-tumor tissue in lung cancer. Study details: Aged about 30 to 76 years, patients included 10 men and 4 or 5 women with stage I to III disease.

Germline V gene sequence: CDR1 SGHTA, CDR2 FQGNSA. The CDR3 length is 15 residues. V was pared by 7 bases and J by 11 bases, with 12 bases of the junction left unmatched. Three rounds of nested PCR, following a modified ARM-PCR protocol, produced the TCRbeta library. TCRdb redid the calling of the multiplex PCR reads with MiXCR, one entry per CDR3 protein. The data hold more than 85,000 distinct CDR3 sequences, with roughly two thirds observed a single time. The template was RNA from unsorted bulk tissue. This non-tumor lung sample came from over 3 cm beyond the tumor edge. General study points: Compared with tumor, normal lung showed significantly lower TCR diversity.

The receptor comes from a man in his fifties or sixties with non-small cell lung cancer. The source material was distant non-tumor lung tissue. The chain combines TRBV7-2 with TRBJ2-5, with 14 bases fitting TRBD2. CDR3 residues: CASTETSGGAGTQYF. DNA for the CDR3: TGTGCCAGCACCGAGACTAGCGGGGGGGCGGGGACTCAGTACTTC.